The 32 T cell receptor beta chains below were found in one sample sequenced in a study of T cell responses to AZD1222 COVID-19 vaccine. Repertoires were generated with immunoSEQ multiplex PCR, while TCRdb's copy carries only in-frame clones and drops some. The table has tens of thousands of clones, around 90% seen once. This sample comprised peripheral blood, obtained on day 0 of AZD1222 vaccination. Receptors were obtained from an adult in good health.

V and J are TRBV6-5 and TRBJ1-6; no firm D call. The CDR3 contains 15 residues. Trimming pared 6 bases from V and 1 base from J, leaving 10 bases between. CDR1 is MNHEY and CDR2 is SVGAGI in the germline V gene. The CDR3 spells CASRAASSYNSPLHF. The CDR3 nucleotides are TGTGCCAGCAGGGCAGCTTCTTCCTATAATTCACCCCTCCACTTT.

The chain employs TRBV9 and TRBJ2-2, with 8 bases aligning to TRBD2. With 3 bases clipped from V and 4 bases from J, the junction kept 5 bases outside the gene matches. Germline CDR1 and CDR2: SGDLS and YYNGEE. There are 15 residues in the CDR3. CDR3 sequence: CASSALAGSTGELFF. The DNA of the CDR3 is TGTGCCAGCAGCGCTTTAGCGGGATCCACCGGGGAGCTGTTTTTT.

As DNA, the CDR3 is TGTGCCAGCAGCGTAGGGGGAGGGCAGTACCAAGAGACCCAGTACTTC. This sequence encodes CASSVGGGQYQETQYF. The chain uses TRBV9 and TRBJ2-5; 7 nucleotides line up with TRBD2. The junction had 5 bases not matched to a gene; V was cut back by 0 bases and J by 0 bases. This CDR3 comprises 16 residues. From germline, CDR1 is SGDLS and CDR2 YYNGEE.

The chain is built from TRBV6-5 and TRBJ2-1; maybe TRBD1 (6 bases). Trimming cost V 6 bases and J 0 bases, with 6 bases left between them. The CDR3 length is 13 residues. From germline, CDR1 is MNHEY and CDR2 SVGAGI. The CDR3: CASRDSSYNEQFF. The CDR3, as DNA: TGTGCCAGCAGGGACAGCTCCTACAATGAGCAGTTCTTC.

The chain carries TRBV6-6 and TRBJ2-7, with D hard to call. The CDR3 contains 13 residues. From germline, CDR1 is MNHNY and CDR2 SVGAGI (reference sequence). V was cut by 5 bases and J by 8 bases, with 16 bases left in between. The CDR3 loop reads CASSPETPNKQYF. CDR3 coding DNA: TGTGCCAGCAGTCCGGAGACACCTAATAAGCAGTACTTC.

The chain carries TRBV20-1 and TRBJ1-2, with D unclear. The V end was cut by 3 bases, the J end by 4 bases, with 6 bases between. From germline, CDR1 is DFQATT and CDR2 SNEGSKA (reference sequence). This CDR3 spans 11 amino acids. Written as DNA, the CDR3 is TGCAGTGCTAGCGCCGGCTATGGCTACACCTTC. It encodes CSASAGYGYTF.

The chain joins TRBV7-8 to TRBJ1-5, with unresolved D. Germline V gene data show CDR1 as SGHVS and CDR2 as FQNEAQ. Trimming took off 4 bases at V and 0 bases at J, with 13 bases between the two ends. The CDR3 totals 16 residues. The CDR3 loop reads CASSSVGKDSNQPQHF. The CDR3 coding sequence is TGTGCCAGCAGCTCGGTCGGGAAGGATAGCAATCAGCCCCAGCATTTT.

With respect to this clone: At the DNA level, this CDR3 is encoded by other sequences in the same sample as well. This chain uses TRBV29-1 with TRBJ2-2; D uncertain. The CDR3 loop spans 11 amino acids. The germline V gene encodes CDR1 SQVTM and CDR2 ANQGSEA. V was cut by 4 bases and J by 3 bases, with 3 bases left in between. As DNA, the CDR3 is TGCAGCGTTGGGGACACCGGGGAGCTGTTTTTT. Its protein product is CSVGDTGELFF.

The table lists this clone with a count of one. The J gene is TRBJ1-4, the V gene TRBV9; 7 nucleotides line up with TRBD1. The CDR3 is 15 residues long. CDR1 is SGDLS and CDR2 is YYNGEE in the germline V gene. Trimming at V came to 1 base and at J to 5 bases, leaving 5 bases not matched to a gene. CDR3 residues: CASSVTGQTNEKLFF. Here the CDR3 DNA reads TGTGCCAGCAGCGTAACGGGACAGACGAATGAAAAACTGTTTTTT.

This chain joins TRBV7-2 and TRBJ2-5; perhaps TRBD2 as D (5 bases). V lost 5 bases to trimming and J lost 2 bases, with 12 bases between them. The CDR3 covers 14 residues. Germline CDR1 is SGHTA and CDR2 is FQGNSA. The CDR3: CASSPTRAQETQYF. Written as DNA, the CDR3 is TGTGCCAGCAGCCCTACTAGGGCACAAGAGACCCAGTACTTC.

V is TRBV27 and J is TRBJ2-2; TRBD1 matches at 7 bases. This CDR3 is 15 amino acids long. The V gene's germline CDR1 is MNHEY and CDR2 SMNVEV (reference sequence). V lost 5 bases and J lost 7; bases outside the gene matches: 10. This CDR3 reads CASSHRQGNLGELFF. The CDR3 DNA is TGTGCCAGCAGTCACAGACAGGGAAATCTCGGGGAGCTGTTTTTT.

The V call is TRBV2, the J call TRBJ2-7; D might be TRBD1 (6 bases). CDR3 length: 12 residues. Per the germline V gene, CDR1 is SNHLY and CDR2 is FYNNEI. Between the trimmed V and J ends, which lost 8 bases and 7 bases, there was a span of 15 bases. The CDR3 loop is CASSAGELEQYF. CDR3 sequence (DNA): TGTGCCAGCTCAGCAGGGGAGCTTGAGCAGTACTTC.

This clone appeared once. The gene calls are TRBV3-1 (or the pseudogene TRBV3-2) and TRBJ1-4, with a weak D call TRBD1 (5 bases). The CDR3 runs to 16 residues. Looked up from germline, CDR1 is LGHDT and CDR2 is YNNKEL (reference sequence). V shed 4 bases and J shed 0 bases, with 12 bases lying between them. CDR3 in DNA: TGTGCCAGCAGCCCCGGCGGGGGAACAACTAATGAAAAACTGTTTTTT. Its protein is CASSPGGGTTNEKLFF.

The V call is TRBV3-1 (or the pseudogene TRBV3-2), the J call TRBJ1-1; 7 bases are shared with TRBD1. V trimming: 3 bases; J trimming: 5 bases; junction bases outside the gene matches: 3. CDR3 length: 13 residues. Looked up from germline, CDR1 is LGHDT and CDR2 is YNNKEL (reference sequence). The CDR3 reads CASSQQGETEAFF. The CDR3 region has the DNA TGTGCCAGCAGCCAGCAGGGGGAAACTGAAGCTTTCTTT.

This clone has only a few counts. CDR3 protein: CASLRYPQGANYGYTF. The CDR3 DNA is TGTGCCAGCCTCCGGTATCCACAGGGGGCTAACTATGGCTACACCTTC. This sequence joins TRBV5-6 and TRBJ1-2; 8 bases fit TRBD1. V dropped 7 bases and J dropped 0; count of bases not matched to a gene: 11. The CDR3 sequence is 16 residues long. Germline CDR1 SGHDT, CDR2 YYEEEE.

This chain links TRBV6-5 with TRBJ1-1; D unresolved. Trimming shortened V by 8 bases and J by 0 bases, and 13 bases separated the two germline ends. Germline loops: CDR1 MNHEY, CDR2 SVGAGI. The CDR3 loop spans 14 amino acids. CDR3 sequence: CASRSGRLNTEAFF. CDR3 DNA: TGTGCCAGCCGTAGCGGGCGACTGAACACTGAAGCTTTCTTT.

The chain couples TRBV4-3 to TRBJ2-1; perhaps D is TRBD1 or TRBD2 (5 bases each). Trimming removed 4 bases from V and 6 bases from J, with 10 bases in between. Germline CDR1 and CDR2: LGHNA and YSLEER. The CDR3 consists of 13 residues. The CDR3 is CASSPPGLNEQFF. The CDR3 nucleotides are TGCGCCAGCAGCCCCCCGGGGCTCAATGAGCAGTTCTTC.

V is TRBV5-6 and J is TRBJ2-2; D unresolved. The CDR3 is 14 amino acids. The germline V gene encodes CDR1 SGHDT and CDR2 YYEEEE. V shed 4 bases and J shed 5 bases, with 12 bases lying between them. The CDR3 region has the DNA TGTGCCAGCAGCCGCCCCCCTCAAACCGGGGAGCTGTTTTTT. It translates to CASSRPPQTGELFF.

In the case of this clone: Its ends do not fully match the called genes, so a read error is possible. The chain joins TRBV9 to TRBJ2-2; D might be TRBD1 or TRBD2, each matching 6 bases. In germline, CDR1 is SGDLS, CDR2 YYNGEE. This CDR3 is 16 amino acids long. CDR3 residues: CASNVDLLGGPGELFF. The CDR3 DNA follows: TGTGCCAGCAACGTAGATCTTCTAGGGGGGCCCGGGGAGCTGTTTTTT. Combining the CDR3 with reference TRBV9 and TRBJ2-2 gives the whole variable domain DSGVTQTPKHLITATGQRVTLRCSPRSGDLSVYWYQQSLDQGLQFLIQYYNGEERAKGNILERFSAQQFPDLHSELNLSSLELGDSALYFCASNVDLLGGPGELFFGEGSRLTVL.

The CDR3 bases are TGTGCCTGGAGTGTTTCCGGGGAGACCCAGTACTTC. It codes for CAWSVSGETQYF. The chain is built from TRBV30 and TRBJ2-5; D call uncertain. Trimming removed 0 bases from V and 5 bases from J, with 7 bases in between. The CDR3 spans 12 residues. Looked up from germline, CDR1 is GTSNPN and CDR2 is SVGIG (reference sequence).

The chain is built from TRBV2 and TRBJ1-1, with a weak D call TRBD1 (5 bases). In germline, CDR1 is SNHLY, CDR2 FYNNEI. V lost 4 bases, J lost 3 bases, and 12 bases lay in between. The CDR3 totals 14 residues. This chain's CDR3 is CASSVQGWDTEAFF. The CDR3 DNA reads as TGTGCCAGCAGTGTTCAGGGTTGGGACACTGAAGCTTTCTTT.

This clone was observed once. The chain links TRBV12-5 to TRBJ2-5; 7 nucleotides agree with TRBD2. Germline V gene data show CDR1 as LGHNT and CDR2 as FRNRAP. The ends lost 4 bases at V and 5 bases at J; junction bases unmatched: 7. The CDR3 is made up of 14 amino acids. The CDR3 nucleotides are TGTGCTAGTGGTTCAGCGGGGAGTTTTGAGACCCAGTACTTC. It encodes CASGSAGSFETQYF.

Here the CDR3 reads CASSLAEFGSPFF. CDR3 nucleotides: TGTGCCAGCAGCTTGGCCGAATTTGGGTCCCCGTTCTTC. The chain combines TRBV5-6 with TRBJ2-1; no firm D call. Trimming stripped 0 bases from V and 15 bases from J, with 16 bases between. This CDR3 contains 13 residues. The germline CDR1 and CDR2 sequences are SGHDT and YYEEEE.

The chain couples TRBV15 to TRBJ1-1; the D gene is possibly TRBD1 (5 bases). Germline CDR1 reads LNHNV; CDR2 reads YYDKDF (reference sequence). The CDR3 extends over 15 amino acids. V gave up 5 bases and J gave up 0 bases, with 13 bases separating them. CDR3 amino acids: CATSPRTQLNTEAFF. CDR3 in DNA: TGTGCCACCAGCCCTCGGACACAACTGAACACTGAAGCTTTCTTT.

The chain carries TRBV7-2 and TRBJ2-3, with TRBD2 identical over 11 bases. Germline V gene lookup returns CDR1 SGHTA and CDR2 FQGNSA. V lost 3 bases to trimming and J lost 3 bases; unmatched junction nucleotides: 5. This CDR3 has 16 residues. CDR3 coding DNA: TGTGCCAGCAGCTTTAGCGGGGGGGCCACGACAGATACGCAGTATTTT. As protein: CASSFSGGATTDTQYF.

The genes are TRBV30 and TRBJ1-5; D gene uncertain. Per the germline V gene, CDR1 is GTSNPN and CDR2 is SVGIG (reference sequence). Trimming left V 2 bases short and J 12 bases short, with 14 bases between. The CDR3 totals 12 residues. As DNA, the CDR3 is TGTGCCTGGAGTAACGGGCACAGTCGCCAGCATTTT. Protein sequence: CAWSNGHSRQHF.

Worth noting for this clone: Different DNA sequences within this sample yield the same CDR3. The chain has TRBV5-6 and TRBJ2-7, with TRBD1 as a possible D gene (5 bases). The CDR3 has 13 amino acids. V was clipped by 0 bases and J by 4 bases, with 8 bases between them. Germline V CDR1 and CDR2: SGHDT, YYEEEE. The CDR3 bases are TGTGCCAGCAGCTTGGACAGGAGTTACGAGCAGTACTTC. Its protein product is CASSLDRSYEQYF. Together with reference TRBV5-6 and TRBJ2-7, the CDR3 gives the full variable domain: DAGVTQSPTHLIKTRGQQVTLRCSPKSGHDTVSWYQQALGQGPQFIFQYYEEEERQRGNFPDRFSGHQFPNYSSELNVNALLLGDSALYLCASSLDRSYEQYFGPGTRLTVT.

V gene TRBV19 combines with J gene TRBJ2-3, with TRBD2 matching 13 bases. The CDR3 extends over 16 amino acids. With V trimmed by 2 bases and J by 1 base, 0 bases remained unmatched. Germline lookup yields CDR1 LNHDA and CDR2 SQIVND (reference sequence). CDR3 sequence: CASSITSGRGTDTQYF. The CDR3, as DNA: TGTGCCAGTAGTATAACTAGCGGGAGGGGCACAGATACGCAGTATTTT. Based on the CDR3 plus reference TRBV19 and TRBJ2-3, the full variable domain is DGGITQSPKYLFRKEGQNVTLSCEQNLNHDAMYWYRQDPGQGLRLIYYSQIVNDFQKGDIAEGYSVSREKKESFPLTVTSAQKNPTAFYLCASSITSGRGTDTQYFGPGTRLTVL.

This chain uses TRBV9 with TRBJ1-1; no clear D gene. CDR1 is SGDLS, CDR2 YYNGEE, per germline. There are 13 residues in the CDR3. V lost 0 bases and J 2 bases, leaving 5 bases between the germline ends. The CDR3 nucleotides read TGTGCCAGCAGCGTAGAGGGTAACACTGAAGCTTTCTTT. It translates to CASSVEGNTEAFF.

The V and J genes are TRBV18 and TRBJ1-6; possibly TRBD1 for D (5 bases). V dropped 3 bases and J dropped 9 bases, with 9 bases sitting between them. CDR3 size: 13 residues. CDR1 and CDR2 from the germline V gene are KGHSH and LQKENI. CDR3 sequence: CASSPTDISPLHF. The CDR3 DNA reads as TGTGCCAGCTCACCCACGGACATTTCACCCCTCCACTTT.

The gene calls are TRBV5-4 and TRBJ2-7; 8 positions match TRBD2. The ends lost 3 bases at V and 5 bases at J; junction bases unmatched: 7. Germline V gene lookup returns CDR1 SGHNT and CDR2 YYREEE (reference sequence). This CDR3 spans 14 amino acids. The CDR3 nucleotides are TGTGCCAGCAGCTACCTGACTAGCGCAAACGAGCAGTACTTC. Its protein product is CASSYLTSANEQYF. The full variable domain, its missing parts supplied by reference TRBV5-4 and TRBJ2-7, is ETGVTQSPTHLIKTRGQQVTLRCSSQSGHNTVSWYQQALGQGPQFIFQYYREEENGRGNFPPRFSGLQFPNYSSELNVNALELDDSALYLCASSYLTSANEQYFGPGTRLTVT.

The chain joins TRBV7-2 to TRBJ2-1, with a possible D match to TRBD2 (6 bases). CDR1 is SGHTA, CDR2 FQGNSA, per germline. The CDR3 is 15 residues long. V lost 1 base and J lost 7, with 14 bases in between. In DNA form, the CDR3 reads TGTGCCAGCAGCTTAGTAGCGGTCGGGGGTAATGAGCAGTTCTTC. The encoded protein is CASSLVAVGGNEQFF.